This T cell receptor beta chain came from a study of T cell changes during pregnancy in multiple sclerosis (dated by TCRdb to about 2019). The study in broad terms: Changes in the T cell repertoire over the course of pregnancy were examined in this study in women with multiple sclerosis.

V has 4 bases trimmed and J has 0 bases trimmed; junction bases matching no gene number 11. The CDR3 runs 19 amino acids, cysteine and phenylalanine included. Here the CDR3 DNA is all that survives: 57 bases in frame from base 1. Looking up the germline V gene yields CDR1 SGDLS and CDR2 YYNGEE. Preparation of the library involved the immunoSEQ multiplex PCR assay. Held by TCRdb, this immuneACCESS table contains in-frame sequences only and omits some clones. Under half of the omission traces to an unresolved V gene where checked; the cause of the rest is unknown. In all, the sample holds 70,000 to 75,000 clones, and roughly 92% of those were seen once. The ten largest clonotypes hold 2% of the sample. Notes on this clone: It has no known antigen specificity. No base quality values were provided; no much bigger clone lies one nucleotide off.

The clonotype comes from a female donor with multiple sclerosis, enrolled in a pregnancy study. This chain joins TRBV9 to TRBJ2-2; 11 middle bases align to TRBD2. The source material was peripheral blood, sampled in the second trimester of pregnancy. This receptor carries the CDR3 CASSRRSSGGAANTGELFF. The sequenced DNA: TGTGCCAGCAGCCGTAGGAGTAGCGGGGGGGCGGCGAACACCGGGGAGCTGTTTTTT. The entire variable domain, with the stretches around the CDR3 drawn from the reference TRBV9 and TRBJ2-2 proteins, is DSGVTQTPKHLITATGQRVTLRCSPRSGDLSVYWYQQSLDQGLQFLIQYYNGEERAKGNILERFSAQQFPDLHSELNLSSLELGDSALYFCASSRRSSGGAANTGELFFGEGSRLTVL.